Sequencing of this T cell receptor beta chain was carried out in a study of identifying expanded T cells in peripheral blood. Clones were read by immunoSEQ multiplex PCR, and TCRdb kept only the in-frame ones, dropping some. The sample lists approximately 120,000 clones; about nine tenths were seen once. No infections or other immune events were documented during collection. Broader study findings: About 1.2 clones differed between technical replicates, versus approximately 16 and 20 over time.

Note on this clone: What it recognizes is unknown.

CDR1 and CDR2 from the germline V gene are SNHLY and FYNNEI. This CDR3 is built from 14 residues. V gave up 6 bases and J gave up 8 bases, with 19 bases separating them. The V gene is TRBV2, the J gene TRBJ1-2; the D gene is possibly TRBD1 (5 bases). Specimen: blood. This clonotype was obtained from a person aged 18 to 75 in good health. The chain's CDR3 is CASRIMDLTGGYTF. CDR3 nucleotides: TGTGCCAGCAGGATCATGGACCTAACAGGCGGCTACACCTTC.